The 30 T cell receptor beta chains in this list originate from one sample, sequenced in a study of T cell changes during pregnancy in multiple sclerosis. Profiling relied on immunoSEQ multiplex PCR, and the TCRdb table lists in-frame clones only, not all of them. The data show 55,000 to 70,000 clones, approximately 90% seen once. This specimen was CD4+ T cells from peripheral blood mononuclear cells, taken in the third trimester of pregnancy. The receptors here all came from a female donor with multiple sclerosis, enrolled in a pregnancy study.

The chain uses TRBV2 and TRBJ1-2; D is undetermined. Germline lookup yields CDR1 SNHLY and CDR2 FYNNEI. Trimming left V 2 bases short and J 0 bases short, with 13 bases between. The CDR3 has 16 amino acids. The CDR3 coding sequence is TGTGCCAGCAGTGAACAGCCAGCTCTAGCTAACTATGGCTACACCTTC. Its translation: CASSEQPALANYGYTF.

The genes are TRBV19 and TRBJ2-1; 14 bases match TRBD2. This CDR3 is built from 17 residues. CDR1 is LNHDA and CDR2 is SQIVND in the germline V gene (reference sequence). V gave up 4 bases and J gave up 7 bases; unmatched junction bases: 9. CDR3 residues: CASSTRLAGGETNEQFF. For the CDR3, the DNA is TGTGCCAGTAGTACGAGACTAGCGGGGGGGGAAACAAATGAGCAGTTCTTC.

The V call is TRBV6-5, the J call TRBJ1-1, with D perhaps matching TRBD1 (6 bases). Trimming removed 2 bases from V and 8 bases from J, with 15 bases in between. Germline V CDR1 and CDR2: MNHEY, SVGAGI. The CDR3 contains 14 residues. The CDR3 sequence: CASSYTAGEGEAFF. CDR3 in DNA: TGTGCCAGCAGTTACACAGCAGGGGAAGGGGAAGCTTTCTTT.

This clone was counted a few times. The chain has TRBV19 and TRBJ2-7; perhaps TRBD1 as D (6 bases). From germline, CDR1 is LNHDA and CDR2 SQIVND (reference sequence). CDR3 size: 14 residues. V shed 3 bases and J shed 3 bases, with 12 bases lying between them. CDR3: CASSIDGTYYEQYF. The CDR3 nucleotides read TGTGCCAGTAGTATTGACGGGACATACTACGAGCAGTACTTC.

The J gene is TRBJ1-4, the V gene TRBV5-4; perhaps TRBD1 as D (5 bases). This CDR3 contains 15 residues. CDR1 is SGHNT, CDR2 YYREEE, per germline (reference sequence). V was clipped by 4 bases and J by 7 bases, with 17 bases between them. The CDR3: CASSRSQDRGEKLFF. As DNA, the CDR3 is TGTGCCAGCAGCCGATCACAGGACCGAGGTGAAAAACTGTTTTTT.

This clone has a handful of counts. Here the CDR3 DNA reads TGTGCCTGGGGAACAGGGACCCCTGAAGCTTTCTTT. It yields the protein CAWGTGTPEAFF. This chain joins TRBV30 and TRBJ1-1; D may be TRBD1 (6 bases). Germline-derived CDR1 and CDR2 are GTSNPN and SVGIG (reference sequence). The ends were cut back, 5 bases at V and 6 bases at J, with 13 bases in the middle. This CDR3 contains 12 residues.

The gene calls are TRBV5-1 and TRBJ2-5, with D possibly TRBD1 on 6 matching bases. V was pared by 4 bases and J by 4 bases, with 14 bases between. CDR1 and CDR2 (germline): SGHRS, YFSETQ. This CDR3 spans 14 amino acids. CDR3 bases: TGCGCCAGCAGCCATAGACAGGCTGGAGAGACCCAGTACTTC. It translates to CASSHRQAGETQYF.

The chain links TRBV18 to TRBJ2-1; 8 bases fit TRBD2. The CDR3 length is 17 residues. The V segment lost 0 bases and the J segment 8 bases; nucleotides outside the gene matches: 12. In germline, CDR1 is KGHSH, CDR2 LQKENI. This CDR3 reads CASSPPRAGVISDEQFF. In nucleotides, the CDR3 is TGTGCCAGCTCACCACCGCGAGCGGGAGTAATTTCCGATGAGCAGTTCTTC.

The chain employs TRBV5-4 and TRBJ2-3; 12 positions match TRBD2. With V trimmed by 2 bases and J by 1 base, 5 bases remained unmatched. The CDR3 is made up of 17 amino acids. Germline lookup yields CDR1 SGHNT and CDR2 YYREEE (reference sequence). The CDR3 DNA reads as TGTGCCAGCAGCTTCGGACTAGCGGGGCCTCGCACAGATACGCAGTATTTT. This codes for CASSFGLAGPRTDTQYF.

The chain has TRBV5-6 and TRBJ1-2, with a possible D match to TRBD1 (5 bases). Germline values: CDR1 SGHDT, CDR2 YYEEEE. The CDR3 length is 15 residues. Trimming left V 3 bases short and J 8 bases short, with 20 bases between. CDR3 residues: CASSSLDTGLGGYTF. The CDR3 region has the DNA TGTGCCAGCAGCTCGCTGGACACCGGTCTGGGGGGCTACACCTTC.

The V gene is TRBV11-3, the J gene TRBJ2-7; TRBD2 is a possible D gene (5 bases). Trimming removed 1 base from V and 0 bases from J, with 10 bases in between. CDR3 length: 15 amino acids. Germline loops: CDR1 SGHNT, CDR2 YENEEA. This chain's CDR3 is CASSLGGLGSYEQYF. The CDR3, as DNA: TGTGCCAGCAGCTTAGGCGGACTGGGCTCCTACGAGCAGTACTTC.

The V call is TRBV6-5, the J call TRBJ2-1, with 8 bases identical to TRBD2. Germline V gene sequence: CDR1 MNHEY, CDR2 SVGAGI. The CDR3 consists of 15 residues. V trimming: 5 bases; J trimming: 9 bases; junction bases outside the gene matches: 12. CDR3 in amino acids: CASSSTSGPRPEQFF. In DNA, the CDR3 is TGTGCCAGCAGTAGTACTAGCGGTCCGAGGCCTGAGCAGTTCTTC.

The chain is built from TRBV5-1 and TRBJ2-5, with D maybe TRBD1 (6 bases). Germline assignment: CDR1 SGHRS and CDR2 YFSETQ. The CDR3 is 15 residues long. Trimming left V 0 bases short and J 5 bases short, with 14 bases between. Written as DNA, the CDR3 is TGCGCCAGCAGCTTGGGCAGGGGAGTGGTGGAGACCCAGTACTTC. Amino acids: CASSLGRGVVETQYF.

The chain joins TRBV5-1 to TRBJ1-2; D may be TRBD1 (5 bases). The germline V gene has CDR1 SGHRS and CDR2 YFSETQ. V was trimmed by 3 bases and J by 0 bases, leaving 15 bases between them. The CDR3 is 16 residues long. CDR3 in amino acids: CASSSGVGLANYGYTF. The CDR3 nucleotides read TGCGCCAGCAGCTCGGGGGTTGGGTTAGCTAACTATGGCTACACCTTC.

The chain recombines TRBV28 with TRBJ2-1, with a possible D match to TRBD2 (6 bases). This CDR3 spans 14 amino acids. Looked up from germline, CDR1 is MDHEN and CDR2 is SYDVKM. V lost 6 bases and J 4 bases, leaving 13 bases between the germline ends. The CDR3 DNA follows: TGTGCCAGCAGGGCGGGGTGGCGATACAATGAGCAGTTCTTC. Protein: CASRAGWRYNEQFF.

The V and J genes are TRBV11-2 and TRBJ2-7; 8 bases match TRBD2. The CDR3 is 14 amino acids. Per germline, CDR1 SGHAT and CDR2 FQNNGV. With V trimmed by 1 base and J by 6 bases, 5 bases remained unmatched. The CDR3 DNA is TGTGCCAGCAGCTTAGGGCGGGAGGAGGGCGAGCAGTACTTC. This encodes CASSLGREEGEQYF.

CDR3 DNA: TGTGCCAGCAGCTTACCCCTCGAGGGTACTGAGCAGTTCTTC. This gives the protein CASSLPLEGTEQFF. The V and J genes are TRBV7-2 and TRBJ2-1; weak D call: TRBD2 (5 bases). The V end was cut by 2 bases, the J end by 9 bases, with 14 bases between. CDR1 SGHTA and CDR2 FQGNSA come from the germline V gene. The CDR3 loop spans 14 amino acids.

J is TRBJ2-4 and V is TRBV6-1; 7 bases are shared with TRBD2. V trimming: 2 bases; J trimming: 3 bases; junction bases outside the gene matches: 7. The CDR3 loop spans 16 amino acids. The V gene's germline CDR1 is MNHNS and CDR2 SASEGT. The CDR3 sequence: CASSESGGVGKNIQYF. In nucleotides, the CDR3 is TGTGCCAGCAGTGAATCGGGGGGTGTAGGCAAAAACATTCAGTACTTC.

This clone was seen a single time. CDR3 sequence: CASIRGVGTYEQYF. The CDR3 nucleotides read TGTGCCAGCATCCGGGGGGTGGGGACCTACGAGCAGTACTTC. The chain combines TRBV6-6 with TRBJ2-7; 7 bases map to TRBD2. CDR1 and CDR2 (germline): MNHNY, SVGAGI (reference sequence). The CDR3 runs to 14 residues. Losses at the gene ends were 7 bases for V and 2 bases for J; bases not matched to a gene: 8.

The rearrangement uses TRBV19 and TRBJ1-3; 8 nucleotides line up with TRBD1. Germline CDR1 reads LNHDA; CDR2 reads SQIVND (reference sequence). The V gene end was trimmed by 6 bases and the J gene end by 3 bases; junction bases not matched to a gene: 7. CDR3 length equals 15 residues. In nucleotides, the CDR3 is TGTGCCAGTAGCCCGACAGGGGAGGGTGGAAACACCATATATTTT. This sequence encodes CASSPTGEGGNTIYF.

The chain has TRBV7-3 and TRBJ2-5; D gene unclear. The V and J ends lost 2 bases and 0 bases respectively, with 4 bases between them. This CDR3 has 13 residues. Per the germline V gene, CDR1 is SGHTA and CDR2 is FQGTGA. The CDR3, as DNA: TGTGCCAGCAGCTTACAGGACCAAGAGACCCAGTACTTC. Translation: CASSLQDQETQYF. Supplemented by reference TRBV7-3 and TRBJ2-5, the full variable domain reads GAGVSQTPSNKVTEKGKYVELRCDPISGHTALYWYRQSLGQGPEFLIYFQGTGAADDSGLPNDRFFAVRPEGSVSTLKIQRTERGDSAVYLCASSLQDQETQYFGPGTRLLVL.

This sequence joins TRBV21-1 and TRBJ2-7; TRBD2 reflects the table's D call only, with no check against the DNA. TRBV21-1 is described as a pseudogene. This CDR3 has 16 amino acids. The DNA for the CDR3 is TGTGCCAGCAGCAGGTACGGACTAGCGGGATCCTACGAGCAGTACTTC. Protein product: CASSRYGLAGSYEQYF.

The CDR3 is CASSPRRGQGKGTDTQYF. For the CDR3, the DNA is TGTGCCAGTAGTCCTAGGCGGGGACAGGGGAAGGGCACAGATACGCAGTATTTT. This chain connects TRBV19 to TRBJ2-3; 10 nucleotides agree with TRBD1. V shed 5 bases and J 1 base; nucleotides not matched to a gene: 12. From germline, CDR1 is LNHDA and CDR2 SQIVND (reference sequence). The CDR3 spans 18 residues.

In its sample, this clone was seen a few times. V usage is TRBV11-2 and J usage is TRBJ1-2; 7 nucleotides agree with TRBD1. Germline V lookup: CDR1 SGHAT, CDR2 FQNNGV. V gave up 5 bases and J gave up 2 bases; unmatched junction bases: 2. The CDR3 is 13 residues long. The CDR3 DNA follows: TGTGCCAGCAGCCTCAGGGGGAACTATGGCTACACCTTC. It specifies CASSLRGNYGYTF.

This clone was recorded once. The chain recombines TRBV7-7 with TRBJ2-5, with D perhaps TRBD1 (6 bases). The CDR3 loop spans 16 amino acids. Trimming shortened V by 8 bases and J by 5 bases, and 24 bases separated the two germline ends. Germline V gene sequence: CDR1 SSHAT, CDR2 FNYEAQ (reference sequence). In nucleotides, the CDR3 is TGTGCCAGCTCCTCCTGGTCGGCAGGGGCACGGGAGACCCAGTACTTC. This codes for CASSSWSAGARETQYF. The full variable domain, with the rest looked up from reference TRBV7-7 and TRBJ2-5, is GAGVSQSPRYKVTKRGQDVTLRCDPISSHATLYWYQQALGQGPEFLTYFNYEAQPDKSGLPSDRFSAERPEGSISTLTIQRTEQRDSAMYRCASSSWSAGARETQYFGPGTRLLVL.

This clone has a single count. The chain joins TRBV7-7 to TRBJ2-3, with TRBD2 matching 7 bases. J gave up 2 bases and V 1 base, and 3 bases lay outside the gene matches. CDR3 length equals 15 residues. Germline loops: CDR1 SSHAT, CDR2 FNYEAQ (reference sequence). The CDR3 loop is CASSLGLADTDTQYF. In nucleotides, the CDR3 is TGTGCCAGCAGCTTAGGGCTAGCGGACACAGATACGCAGTATTTT.

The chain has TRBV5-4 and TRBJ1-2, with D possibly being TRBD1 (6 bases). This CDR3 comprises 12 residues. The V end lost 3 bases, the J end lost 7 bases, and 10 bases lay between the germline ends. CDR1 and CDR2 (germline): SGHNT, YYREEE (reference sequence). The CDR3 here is CASSWGHGGYTF. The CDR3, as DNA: TGTGCCAGCAGCTGGGGACATGGTGGCTACACCTTC.

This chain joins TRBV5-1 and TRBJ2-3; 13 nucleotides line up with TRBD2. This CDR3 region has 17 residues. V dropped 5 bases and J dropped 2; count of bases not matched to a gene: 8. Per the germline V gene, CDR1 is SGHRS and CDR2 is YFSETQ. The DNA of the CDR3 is TGCGCCAGCAGGAGTGGACTAGCGGGGGCTTACACAGATACGCAGTATTTT. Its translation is CASRSGLAGAYTDTQYF.

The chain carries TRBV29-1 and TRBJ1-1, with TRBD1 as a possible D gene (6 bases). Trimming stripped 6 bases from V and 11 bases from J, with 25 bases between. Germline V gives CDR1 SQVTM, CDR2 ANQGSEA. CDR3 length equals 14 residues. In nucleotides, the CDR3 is TGCAGCGTGAGGGGGACGCAGGCCTTGAAGGTGGCTTTCTTT. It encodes CSVRGTQALKVAFF.

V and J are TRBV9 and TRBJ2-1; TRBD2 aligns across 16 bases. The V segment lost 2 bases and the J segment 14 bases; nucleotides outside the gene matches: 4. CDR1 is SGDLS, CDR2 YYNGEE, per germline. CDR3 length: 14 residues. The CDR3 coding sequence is TGTGCCAGCAGCGTGGGGACTAGCGGGGGGGCAGAGTTCTTC. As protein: CASSVGTSGGAEFF.